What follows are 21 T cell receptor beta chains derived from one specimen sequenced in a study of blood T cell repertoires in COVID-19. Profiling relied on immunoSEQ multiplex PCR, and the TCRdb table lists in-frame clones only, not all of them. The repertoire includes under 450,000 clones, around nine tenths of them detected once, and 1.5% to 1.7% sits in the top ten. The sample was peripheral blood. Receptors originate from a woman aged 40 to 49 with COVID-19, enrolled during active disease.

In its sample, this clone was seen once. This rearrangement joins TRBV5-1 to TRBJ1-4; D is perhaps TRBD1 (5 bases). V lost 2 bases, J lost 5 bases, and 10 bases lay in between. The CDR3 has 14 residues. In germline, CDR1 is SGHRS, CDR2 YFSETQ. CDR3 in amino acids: CASSFSGLNEKLFF. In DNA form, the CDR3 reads TGCGCCAGCAGCTTCTCAGGGCTCAATGAAAAACTGTTTTTT. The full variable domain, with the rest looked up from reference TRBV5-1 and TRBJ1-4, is KAGVTQTPRYLIKTRGQQVTLSCSPISGHRSVSWYQQTPGQGLQFLFEYFSETQRNKGNFPGRFSGRQFSNSRSEMNVSTLELGDSALYLCASSFSGLNEKLFFGSGTQLSVL.

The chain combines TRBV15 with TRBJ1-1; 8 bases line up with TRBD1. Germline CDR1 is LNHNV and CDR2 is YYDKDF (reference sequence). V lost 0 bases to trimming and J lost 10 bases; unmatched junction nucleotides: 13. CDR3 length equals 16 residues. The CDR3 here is CATSRDFSGGSNAAFF. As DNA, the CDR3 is TGTGCCACCAGCAGAGATTTTTCAGGGGGCTCCAATGCAGCTTTCTTT.

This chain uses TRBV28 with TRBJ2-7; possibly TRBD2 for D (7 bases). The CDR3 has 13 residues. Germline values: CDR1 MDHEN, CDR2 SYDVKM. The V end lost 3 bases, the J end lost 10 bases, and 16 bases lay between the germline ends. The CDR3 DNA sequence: TGTGCCAGCAGTTTGGGGGGGGCGCTTTATCAGTACTTC. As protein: CASSLGGALYQYF.

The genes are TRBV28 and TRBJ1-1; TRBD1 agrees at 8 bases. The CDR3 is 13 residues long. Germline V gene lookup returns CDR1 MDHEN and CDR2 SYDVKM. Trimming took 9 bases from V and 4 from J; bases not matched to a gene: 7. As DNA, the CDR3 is TGTGCCAGTAGACAGGGGCGTATCACTGAAGCTTTCTTT. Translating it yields CASRQGRITEAFF.

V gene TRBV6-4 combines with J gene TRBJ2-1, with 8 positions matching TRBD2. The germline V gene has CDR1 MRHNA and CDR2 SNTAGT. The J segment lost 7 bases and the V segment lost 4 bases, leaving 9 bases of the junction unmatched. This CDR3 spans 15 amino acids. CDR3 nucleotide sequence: TGTGCCAGCAGTGTAGGAGCGGGAGCTCATAATGAGCAGTTCTTC. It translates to CASSVGAGAHNEQFF.

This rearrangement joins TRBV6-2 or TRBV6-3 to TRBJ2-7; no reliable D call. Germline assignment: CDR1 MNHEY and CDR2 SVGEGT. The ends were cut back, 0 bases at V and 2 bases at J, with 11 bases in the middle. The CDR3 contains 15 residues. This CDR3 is CASSYSMAVTYEQYF. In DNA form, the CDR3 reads TGTGCCAGCAGTTACTCGATGGCAGTCACCTACGAGCAGTACTTC.

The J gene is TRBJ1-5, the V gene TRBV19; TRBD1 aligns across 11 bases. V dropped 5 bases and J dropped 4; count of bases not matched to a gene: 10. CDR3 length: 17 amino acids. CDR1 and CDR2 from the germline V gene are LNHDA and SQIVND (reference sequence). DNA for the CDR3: TGTGCCAGTAGTCCCGGGACAGGGGGGCGTAGGAATCAGCCCCAGCATTTT. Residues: CASSPGTGGRRNQPQHF.

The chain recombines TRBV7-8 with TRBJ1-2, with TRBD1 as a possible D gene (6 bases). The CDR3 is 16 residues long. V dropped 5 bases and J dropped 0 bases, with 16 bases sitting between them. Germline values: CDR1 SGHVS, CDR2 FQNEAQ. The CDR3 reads CASSRSRGGANYGYTF. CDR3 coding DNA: TGTGCCAGCAGCCGCAGCCGGGGGGGCGCTAACTATGGCTACACCTTC.

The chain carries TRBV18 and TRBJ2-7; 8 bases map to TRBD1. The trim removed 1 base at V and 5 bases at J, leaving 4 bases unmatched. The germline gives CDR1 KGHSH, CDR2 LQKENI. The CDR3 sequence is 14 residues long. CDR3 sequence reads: CASSPQSGGDEQYF. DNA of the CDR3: TGTGCCAGCTCACCACAGTCAGGGGGCGACGAGCAGTACTTC.

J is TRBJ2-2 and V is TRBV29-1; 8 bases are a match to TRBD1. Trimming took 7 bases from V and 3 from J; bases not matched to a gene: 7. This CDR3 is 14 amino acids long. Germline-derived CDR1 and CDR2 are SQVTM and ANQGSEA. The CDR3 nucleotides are TGCAGCGGCCGACAGGGGACCGACACCGGGGAGCTGTTTTTT. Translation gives CSGRQGTDTGELFF.

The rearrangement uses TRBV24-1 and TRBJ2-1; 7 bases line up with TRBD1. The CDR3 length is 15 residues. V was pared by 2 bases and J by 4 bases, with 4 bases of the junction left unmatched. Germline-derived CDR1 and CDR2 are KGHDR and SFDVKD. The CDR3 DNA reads TGTGCCACCAGTGATTCCGCGGACAGGTACAATGAGCAGTTCTTC. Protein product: CATSDSADRYNEQFF.

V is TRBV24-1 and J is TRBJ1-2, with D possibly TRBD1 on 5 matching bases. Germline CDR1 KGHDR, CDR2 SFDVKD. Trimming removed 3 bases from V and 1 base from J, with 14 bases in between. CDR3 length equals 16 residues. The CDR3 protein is CATSDNTYRSNYGYTF. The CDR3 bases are TGTGCCACCAGTGATAACACTTACAGGAGTAACTATGGCTACACCTTC.

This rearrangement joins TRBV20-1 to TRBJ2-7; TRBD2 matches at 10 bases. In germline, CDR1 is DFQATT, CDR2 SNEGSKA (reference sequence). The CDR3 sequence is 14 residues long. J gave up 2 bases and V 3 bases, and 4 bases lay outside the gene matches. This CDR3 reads CSASRGTSAYEQYF. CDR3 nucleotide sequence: TGCAGTGCTAGTCGAGGGACTAGCGCCTACGAGCAGTACTTC.

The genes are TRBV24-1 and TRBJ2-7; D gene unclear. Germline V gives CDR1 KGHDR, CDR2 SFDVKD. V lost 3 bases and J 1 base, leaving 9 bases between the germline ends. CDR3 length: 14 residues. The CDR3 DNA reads TGTGCCACCAGTGATGCCCGCGTATCCTACGAGCAGTACTTC. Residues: CATSDARVSYEQYF.

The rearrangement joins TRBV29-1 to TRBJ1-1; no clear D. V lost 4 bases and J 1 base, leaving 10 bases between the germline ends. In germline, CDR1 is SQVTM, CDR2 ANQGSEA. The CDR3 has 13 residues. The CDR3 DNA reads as TGCAGCGTTGGACAACTGCAGAACACTGAAGCTTTCTTT. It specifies CSVGQLQNTEAFF. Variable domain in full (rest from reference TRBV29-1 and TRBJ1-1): SAVISQKPSRDICQRGTSLTIQCQVDSQVTMMFWYRQQPGQSLTLIATANQGSEATYESGFVIDKFPISRPNLTFSTLTVSNMSPEDSSIYLCSVGQLQNTEAFFGQGTRLTVV.

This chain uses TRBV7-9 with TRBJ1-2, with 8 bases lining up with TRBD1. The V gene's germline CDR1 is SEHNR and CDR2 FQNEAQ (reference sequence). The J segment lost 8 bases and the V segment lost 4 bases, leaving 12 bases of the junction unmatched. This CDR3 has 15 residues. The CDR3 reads CASSSSQGDYYGYTF. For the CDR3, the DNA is TGTGCCAGCAGCTCGTCACAGGGGGACTATTACGGCTACACCTTC. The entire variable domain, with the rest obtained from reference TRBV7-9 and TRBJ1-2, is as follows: DTGVSQNPRHKITKRGQNVTFRCDPISEHNRLYWYRQTLGQGPEFLTYFQNEAQLEKSRLLSDRFSAERPKGSFSTLEIQRTEQGDSAMYLCASSSSQGDYYGYTFGSGTRLTVV.

CDR3 coding DNA: TGTGCCAGCTCACTTCGGACAGCTCACACCGGGGAGCTGTTTTTT. It specifies CASSLRTAHTGELFF. The chain is built from TRBV18 and TRBJ2-2; D is possibly TRBD1 (6 bases). The length of the CDR3 is 15 residues. Trimming cost V 4 bases and J 3 bases, with 12 bases left between them. CDR1 KGHSH and CDR2 LQKENI come from the germline V gene.

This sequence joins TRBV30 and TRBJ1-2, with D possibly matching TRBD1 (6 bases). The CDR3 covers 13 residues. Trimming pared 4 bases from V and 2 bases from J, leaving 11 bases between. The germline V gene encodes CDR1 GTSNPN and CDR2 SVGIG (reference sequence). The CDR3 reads CAWNRDTNYGYTF. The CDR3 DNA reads TGTGCCTGGAATCGGGACACCAACTATGGCTACACCTTC.

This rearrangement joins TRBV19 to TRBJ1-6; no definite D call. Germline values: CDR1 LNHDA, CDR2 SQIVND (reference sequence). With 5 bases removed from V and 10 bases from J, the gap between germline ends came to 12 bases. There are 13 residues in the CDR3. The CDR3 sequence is CASSLGIGSPLHF. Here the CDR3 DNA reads TGTGCCAGTAGTCTCGGGATTGGATCACCCCTCCACTTT.

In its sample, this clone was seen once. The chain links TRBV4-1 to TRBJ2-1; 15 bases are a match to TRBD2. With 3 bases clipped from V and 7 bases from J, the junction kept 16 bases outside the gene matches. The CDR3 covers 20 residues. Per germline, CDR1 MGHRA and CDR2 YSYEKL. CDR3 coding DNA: TGCGCCAGCAGCCATGGGACTAGCGGGAGGACGAATATAGTACTAAATGAGCAGTTCTTC. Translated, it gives CASSHGTSGRTNIVLNEQFF.

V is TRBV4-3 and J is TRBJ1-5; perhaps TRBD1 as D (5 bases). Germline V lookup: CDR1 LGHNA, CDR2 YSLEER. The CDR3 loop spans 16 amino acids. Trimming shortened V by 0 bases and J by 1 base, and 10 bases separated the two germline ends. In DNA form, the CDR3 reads TGCGCCAGCAGCCAAGATCCAGGGTTCAGCAATCAGCCCCAGCATTTT. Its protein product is CASSQDPGFSNQPQHF.